This is a list of T cell receptor beta chains from one sample in a study of lymphopenia after photon versus proton radiotherapy. Here immunoSEQ multiplex PCR was the method, and the copy in TCRdb shows in-frame clones only, minus some. The table lists 70,000 or so clones, 85% to 95% of them singletons. Sequencing was performed on peripheral blood, taken from a patient treated with photon-based radiotherapy. These receptors all stem from a woman in her thirties or forties with cholangiocarcinoma. CDR3s include the opening cysteine and the closing phenylalanine or tryptophan. The order of the fields is J gene, CDR3 length, clone size, D gene, V gene, CDR3 DNA, CDR3 protein. A D gene is named only where the DNA matches it firmly. Size is omitted from some rows. Given values are once, few, many or a class for expanded clones.

TRBJ1-1 11 NA NA TRBV5-1 TGCGCCAGCAACTCTCGAGGGAGATCTTTCTTT CASNSRGRSFF
TRBJ2-3 16 once TRBD2 TRBV7-7 TGTGCTAGCAGCCCAGGACTAGCGGGAGTCGCAGATACGCAGTATTTT CASSPGLAGVADTQYF
TRBJ2-1 17 NA NA TRBV25-1 TGTGCCAGCAGTGAGGCCAGAATAGTCGACGGGCACAATGAGCAGTTCTTC CASSEARIVDGHNEQFF
TRBJ2-7 15 NA TRBD2 TRBV5-4 TGTGCCAGCAAAAGGTCGGGGACTAGCCTTACCGAGCAGTACTTC CASKRSGTSLTEQYF
TRBJ2-1 13 NA TRBD1 TRBV7-6 TGTGCCAGCAGCCGAGGACAGGGGAATGAGCAGTTCTTC CASSRGQGNEQFF
TRBJ1-1 14 NA NA TRBV2 TGTGCCAGCAGTAATAGCGGGGGGAACACTGAAGCTTTCTTT CASSNSGGNTEAFF
TRBJ1-1 20 NA NA TRBV18 TGTGCCAGCTCACCACGGGGAGGGATCGAGGGGATAAGGGTCGGGACTGAAGCTTTCTTT CASSPRGGIEGIRVGTEAFF
TRBJ2-5 15 NA NA TRBV9 TGTGCCAGCAGCGCCGCCGGGACCATCCAAGAGACCCAGTACTTC CASSAAGTIQETQYF
TRBJ2-7 19 NA TRBD2 TRBV7-3 TGTGCCAGCAGTTCACGGACGGGATCGGGAGCGGGGGATCCCTACGAGCAGTACTTC CASSSRTGSGAGDPYEQYF
TRBJ1-1 13 NA NA TRBV2 TGTGCCAGCAGTACACAGGGAAGCACTGAAGCTTTCTTT CASSTQGSTEAFF
TRBJ2-7 17 NA NA TRBV7-8 TGTGCCAGCAGCTTAGTTGTGGGGGCAGGGAAGACCCACGAGCAGTACTTC CASSLVVGAGKTHEQYF
TRBJ2-3 17 NA TRBD2 TRBV2 TGTGCCAGCAGTGGAGCGGGGGGCGCCTTTAGCACAGATACGCAGTATTTT CASSGAGGAFSTDTQYF
TRBJ2-7 14 once NA TRBV5-1 TGCGCCAGCAGCCCGGCCGGGGGTCTCAACGAGCAGTACTTC CASSPAGGLNEQYF
TRBJ2-7 15 NA NA TRBV7-2 TGTGCCAGCAGCTTAGAGTACGGGAGCCCCTACGAGCAGTACTTC CASSLEYGSPYEQYF
TRBJ2-7 17 NA NA TRBV7-3 TGTGCCAGCAGCTTAGTGGGCGGCCAGGGGCGATCCTACGAGCAGTACTTC CASSLVGGQGRSYEQYF
TRBJ1-2 12 NA NA TRBV29-1 TGCAGCGTGGTTGACATAGACTATGGCTACACCTTC CSVVDIDYGYTF
TRBJ2-4 14 NA NA TRBV7-9 TGTGCCAGCAGGCCCAAGGCGGCGGGAAACATTCAGTACTTC CASRPKAAGNIQYF
TRBJ2-7 14 NA NA TRBV21-1 TGTGCCAGCGAGGACGGGAGAGACTCCTACGAGCAGTACTTC CASEDGRDSYEQYF
TRBJ1-1 11 once TRBD1 TRBV10-3 TGTGCCATACGACAGGGCACTGAAGCTTTCTTT CAIRQGTEAFF
TRBJ2-3 15 NA NA TRBV7-2 TGTGCCAGCAGCTTAGACGGGAGAGGCACAGATACGCAGTATTTT CASSLDGRGTDTQYF
TRBJ1-2 14 NA NA TRBV9 TGTGCCAGCAGCGCCCTGGGGGGAGGCTATGGCTACACCTTC CASSALGGGYGYTF
TRBJ2-1 13 NA NA TRBV9 TGTGCCAGCAGCGCGAGCTCCTACAATGAGCAGTTCTTC CASSASSYNEQFF
TRBJ2-6 18 NA NA TRBV2 TGTGCCAGCAGTGAAAGAAGAAGGGCGATCTCTGGGGCCAACGTCCTGACTTTC CASSERRRAISGANVLTF
TRBJ2-2 17 NA NA TRBV23-1 TGCGCCAGCCGGGGGACCGACCCTCAGGCGAACACCGGGGAGCTGTTTTTT CASRGTDPQANTGELFF
TRBJ2-3 15 NA TRBD2 TRBV18 TGTGCCAGCTCACCACTAGCGGGGTCCACAGATACGCAGTATTTT CASSPLAGSTDTQYF
TRBJ2-7 13 once NA TRBV30 TGTGCCTGGAGTCCCCAAGCAGGGTACGAGCAGTACTTC CAWSPQAGYEQYF
TRBJ1-5 15 NA NA TRBV6-1 TGTGCCAGCAGTGAAGAAAACATTAGCAATCAGCCCCAGCATTTT CASSEENISNQPQHF
TRBJ2-7 13 NA NA TRBV6-1 TGTGCCAGCGGTCCAGGGTTTTCCTACGAGCAGTACTTC CASGPGFSYEQYF